Listed below are T cell receptor beta chains from one sample, sequenced in a study of cytomegalovirus exposure and HLA in healthy donors. Assay used: immunoSEQ multiplex PCR; TCRdb lists only in-frame clones, some missing. This table has 150,000 to 200,000 clones, roughly four fifths appearing once. The sample comprised PBMCs. All receptors come from a man aged 50 to 59 in good health and CMV-seronegative. The CDR3 runs from the conserved cysteine through the conserved F or W. Each record gives: D gene, V gene, J gene, clone size, CDR3 protein, CDR3 DNA. The D gene is left open where the match is weak. The listing skips clone size in some rows; elsewhere it reads once, few, many or a size class.

d_call: NA; v_call: TRBV2; j_call: TRBJ1-3; clone_size: NA; cdr3_aa: CASSEGLGNTIYF; cdr3_nt: TGTGCCAGCAGTGAAGGTCTCGGAAACACCATATATTTT
d_call: NA; v_call: TRBV7-2; j_call: TRBJ2-3; clone_size: NA; cdr3_aa: CASSLKSKGHGGTDTQYF; cdr3_nt: TGTGCCAGCAGCTTAAAGTCGAAGGGGCACGGGGGAACAGATACGCAGTATTTT
d_call: TRBD2; v_call: TRBV25-1; j_call: TRBJ2-1; clone_size: NA; cdr3_aa: CASSPPGGGRDNEQFF; cdr3_nt: TGTGCCAGCAGTCCCCCGGGCGGGGGGCGGGATAATGAGCAGTTCTTC
d_call: NA; v_call: TRBV5-5; j_call: TRBJ2-7; clone_size: NA; cdr3_aa: CASSLAGTSYEQYF; cdr3_nt: TGTGCCAGCAGCTTGGCGGGGACATCCTACGAGCAGTACTTC
d_call: NA; v_call: TRBV5-5; j_call: TRBJ1-6; clone_size: NA; cdr3_aa: CASSLAGDNSPLHF; cdr3_nt: TGTGCCAGCAGCTTGGCCGGGGATAATTCACCCCTCCACTTT
d_call: TRBD1; v_call: TRBV18; j_call: TRBJ2-7; clone_size: NA; cdr3_aa: CASSPAGTGSSYEQYF; cdr3_nt: TGTGCCAGCTCACCCGCCGGGACAGGGTCGTCCTACGAGCAGTACTTC
d_call: TRBD2; v_call: TRBV5-4; j_call: TRBJ2-7; clone_size: NA; cdr3_aa: CASSRSGGASEQYF; cdr3_nt: TGTGCCAGCAGCCGAAGCGGGGGGGCCTCCGAGCAGTACTTC
d_call: NA; v_call: TRBV6-4; j_call: TRBJ2-6; clone_size: NA; cdr3_aa: CASSEEGGGHTGANVLTF; cdr3_nt: TGTGCCAGCAGTGAGGAGGGGGGGGGCCATACTGGGGCCAACGTCCTGACTTTC
d_call: TRBD1; v_call: TRBV5-4; j_call: TRBJ1-1; clone_size: NA; cdr3_aa: CASSVGDRVRTEAFF; cdr3_nt: TGTGCCAGCAGCGTGGGGGACAGGGTAAGGACTGAAGCTTTCTTT
d_call: NA; v_call: TRBV7-9; j_call: TRBJ2-1; clone_size: NA; cdr3_aa: CASSLGYRGEQFF; cdr3_nt: TGTGCCAGCAGCTTAGGGTACCGAGGGGAGCAGTTCTTC
d_call: NA; v_call: TRBV7-2; j_call: TRBJ1-2; clone_size: NA; cdr3_aa: CASSLGGANYGYTF; cdr3_nt: TGTGCCAGTAGCTTGGGGGGGGCCAACTATGGCTACACCTTC
d_call: NA; v_call: TRBV4-3; j_call: TRBJ2-7; clone_size: NA; cdr3_aa: CASSQAPGSNSYEQYF; cdr3_nt: TGCGCCAGCAGCCAAGCGCCCGGGAGCAACTCCTACGAGCAGTACTTC
d_call: NA; v_call: TRBV5-1; j_call: TRBJ2-5; clone_size: NA; cdr3_aa: CASSSQGTQATQYF; cdr3_nt: TGCGCCAGCAGCTCGCAGGGGACCCAAGCGACCCAGTACTTC
d_call: TRBD2; v_call: TRBV2; j_call: TRBJ2-4; clone_size: NA; cdr3_aa: CASSELGSSGVKNIQYF; cdr3_nt: TGTGCCAGCAGTGAATTGGGTTCTAGCGGGGTTAAAAACATTCAGTACTTC
d_call: NA; v_call: TRBV5-1; j_call: TRBJ1-4; clone_size: NA; cdr3_aa: CASRFGGGGSEKLFF; cdr3_nt: TGCGCCAGCAGATTTGGCGGGGGGGGAAGTGAAAAACTGTTTTTT
d_call: NA; v_call: TRBV25-1; j_call: TRBJ2-1; clone_size: NA; cdr3_aa: CASSGPVTNRYNEQFF; cdr3_nt: TGTGCCAGCAGTGGCCCCGTGACTAACCGATACAATGAGCAGTTCTTC
d_call: TRBD2; v_call: TRBV7-6; j_call: TRBJ2-1; clone_size: few; cdr3_aa: CASSSSGIYNEQFF; cdr3_nt: TGTGCCAGCAGCTCCAGCGGGATCTACAATGAGCAGTTCTTC
d_call: TRBD2; v_call: TRBV4-3; j_call: TRBJ2-7; clone_size: NA; cdr3_aa: CASSQEPSGRSYEQYF; cdr3_nt: TGCGCCAGCAGCCAAGAACCCAGCGGGAGATCCTACGAGCAGTACTTC
d_call: NA; v_call: TRBV14; j_call: TRBJ1-1; clone_size: NA; cdr3_aa: CASSQQGITEAFF; cdr3_nt: TGTGCCAGCAGCCAACAGGGGATCACTGAAGCTTTCTTT
d_call: TRBD1; v_call: TRBV29-1; j_call: TRBJ1-3; clone_size: NA; cdr3_aa: CSVARDRDSHGNTIYF; cdr3_nt: TGCAGCGTCGCCAGGGACAGGGATTCACATGGAAACACCATATATTTT
d_call: NA; v_call: TRBV7-2; j_call: TRBJ1-4; clone_size: NA; cdr3_aa: CASSRARGRSEKLFF; cdr3_nt: TGTGCCAGCAGCCGCGCTCGGGGTCGAAGTGAAAAACTGTTTTTT
d_call: NA; v_call: TRBV2; j_call: TRBJ1-5; clone_size: NA; cdr3_aa: CASRGWGGERSNQPQHF; cdr3_nt: TGTGCCAGCAGAGGGTGGGGCGGGGAGAGGAGCAATCAGCCCCAGCATTTT
d_call: TRBD1; v_call: TRBV7-9; j_call: TRBJ2-7; clone_size: NA; cdr3_aa: CASSPTGTYEQYF; cdr3_nt: TGCGCCAGCAGCCCGACAGGGACCTACGAGCAGTACTTC
d_call: NA; v_call: TRBV7-9; j_call: TRBJ1-1; clone_size: NA; cdr3_aa: CASSLRSVRDTEAFF; cdr3_nt: TGTGCCAGCAGCTTAAGGTCAGTGAGGGACACTGAAGCTTTCTTT
d_call: TRBD1; v_call: TRBV5-1; j_call: TRBJ1-6; clone_size: NA; cdr3_aa: CASSKQTGSSYNSPLHF; cdr3_nt: TGCGCCAGCAGCAAACAGACAGGGTCCTCCTATAATTCACCCCTCCACTTT
d_call: NA; v_call: TRBV2; j_call: TRBJ1-1; clone_size: NA; cdr3_aa: CASSEAYPGGTEAFF; cdr3_nt: TGTGCCAGCAGTGAAGCTTACCCGGGGGGGACTGAAGCTTTCTTT
d_call: TRBD1; v_call: TRBV7-9; j_call: TRBJ1-4; clone_size: NA; cdr3_aa: CASSSIPGQGANEKLFF; cdr3_nt: TGTGCCAGCAGCTCCATCCCGGGACAGGGCGCTAATGAAAAACTGTTTTTT
d_call: NA; v_call: TRBV9; j_call: TRBJ2-7; clone_size: few; cdr3_aa: CASSVGTSTYEQYF; cdr3_nt: TGTGCCAGCAGCGTAGGAACATCAACCTACGAGCAGTACTTC
d_call: NA; v_call: TRBV9; j_call: TRBJ1-2; clone_size: NA; cdr3_aa: CASSAQLQGWQRGYTF; cdr3_nt: TGTGCCAGCAGCGCCCAGCTCCAGGGGTGGCAGCGCGGCTACACCTTC
d_call: TRBD1; v_call: TRBV9; j_call: TRBJ2-1; clone_size: NA; cdr3_aa: CASSALGGQGANEQFF; cdr3_nt: TGTGCCAGCAGCGCCCTAGGGGGACAGGGGGCGAATGAGCAGTTCTTC
d_call: TRBD1; v_call: TRBV7-2; j_call: TRBJ2-5; clone_size: NA; cdr3_aa: CASSRTGSSETQYF; cdr3_nt: TGTGCCAGCAGCAGGACAGGGTCCTCGGAGACCCAGTACTTC
d_call: NA; v_call: TRBV20-1; j_call: TRBJ2-7; clone_size: once; cdr3_aa: CSAGTGGQQYF; cdr3_nt: TGCAGTGCCGGTACCGGAGGTCAGCAGTACTTC